These T cell receptor beta chains were read from a single sample in a study of blood T cell repertoires in COVID-19. Only in-frame clones appear in the TCRdb table, and some are missing; sequencing was by immunoSEQ multiplex PCR. Of 230,000 or so clones listed, 89% were seen once; the top ten hold approximately 5%. Sequenced sample: peripheral blood. The receptors shown here come from a woman aged 35 to 49 who had recovered from COVID-19. CDR3s include the opening cysteine and the closing phenylalanine or tryptophan. A D gene is named only where the DNA matches it firmly. The listing skips clone size in some rows; elsewhere it reads once, few, many or a size class.

cdr3_length: 12; clone_size: NA; v_call: TRBV9; j_call: TRBJ2-1; d_call: NA; cdr3_nt: TGTGCCAGCAGCCTCGCGACTGGGGAGCAGTTCTTC; cdr3_aa: CASSLATGEQFF
cdr3_length: 10; clone_size: NA; v_call: TRBV29-1; j_call: TRBJ2-1; d_call: NA; cdr3_nt: TGCAGCGTTGAACATTCTGAGCAGTTCTTC; cdr3_aa: CSVEHSEQFF
cdr3_length: 14; clone_size: few; v_call: TRBV27; j_call: TRBJ1-6; d_call: TRBD1; cdr3_nt: TGTGCCAGCAGAACAGGGGACTGGAATTCACCCCTCCACTTT; cdr3_aa: CASRTGDWNSPLHF
cdr3_length: 11; clone_size: NA; v_call: TRBV5-6; j_call: TRBJ1-1; d_call: TRBD1; cdr3_nt: TGTGCCAGCAGCTCCGGGACAGGTGAAGAATTT; cdr3_aa: CASSSGTGEEF
cdr3_length: 12; clone_size: NA; v_call: TRBV15; j_call: TRBJ1-5; d_call: TRBD1; cdr3_nt: TGTGCCACCCACAGGGGAAATCAGCCCCAGCATTTT; cdr3_aa: CATHRGNQPQHF
cdr3_length: 17; clone_size: NA; v_call: TRBV9; j_call: TRBJ2-3; d_call: TRBD2; cdr3_nt: TGTGCCAGCAGCGTAGATTCGGGGGGATATCCCACAGATACGCAGTATTTT; cdr3_aa: CASSVDSGGYPTDTQYF
cdr3_length: 13; clone_size: NA; v_call: TRBV29-1; j_call: TRBJ1-3; d_call: NA; cdr3_nt: TGCAGCGTTGAAACAGATTCTGGAAACACCATATATTTT; cdr3_aa: CSVETDSGNTIYF
cdr3_length: 16; clone_size: NA; v_call: TRBV28; j_call: TRBJ1-3; d_call: TRBD1; cdr3_nt: TGTGCCAGCAGCGCCGGGACAGGGACCTCTGGAAACACCATATATTTT; cdr3_aa: CASSAGTGTSGNTIYF
cdr3_length: 11; clone_size: NA; v_call: TRBV28; j_call: TRBJ1-5; d_call: NA; cdr3_nt: TGTGCCAGCAGTGGCCGTCAGCCCCAGCATTTT; cdr3_aa: CASSGRQPQHF
cdr3_length: 15; clone_size: NA; v_call: TRBV6-6; j_call: TRBJ1-5; d_call: TRBD1; cdr3_nt: TGTGCCAGCAGCATCAGGACAGGGGGGGATCAGCCCCAGCATTTT; cdr3_aa: CASSIRTGGDQPQHF
cdr3_length: 15; clone_size: NA; v_call: TRBV28; j_call: TRBJ2-2; d_call: NA; cdr3_nt: TGTGCCAGCAGTTTAACTACCACGAACACCGGGGAGCTGTTTTTT; cdr3_aa: CASSLTTTNTGELFF
cdr3_length: 15; clone_size: NA; v_call: TRBV7-3; j_call: TRBJ2-3; d_call: NA; cdr3_nt: TGTGCCAGCAGCTTAATTGGGACTGGCACAGATACGCAGTATTTT; cdr3_aa: CASSLIGTGTDTQYF
cdr3_length: 15; clone_size: NA; v_call: TRBV3-1/TRBV3-2; j_call: TRBJ2-5; d_call: NA; cdr3_nt: TGTGCCAGCAGCCTGAGACACATGTACCAAGAGACCCAGTACTTC; cdr3_aa: CASSLRHMYQETQYF
cdr3_length: 15; clone_size: NA; v_call: TRBV3-1/TRBV3-2; j_call: TRBJ1-2; d_call: TRBD1; cdr3_nt: TGTGCCAGCAGCCCCACCAGGGGGGTTCGCTATGGCTACACCTTC; cdr3_aa: CASSPTRGVRYGYTF
cdr3_length: 15; clone_size: NA; v_call: TRBV19; j_call: TRBJ2-5; d_call: TRBD1; cdr3_nt: TGTGCCAGTAGTAGGCGCGGACAGGGGGGGGAGACCCAGTACTTC; cdr3_aa: CASSRRGQGGETQYF
cdr3_length: 16; clone_size: once; v_call: TRBV21-1; j_call: TRBJ2-6; d_call: NA; cdr3_nt: TGTGCCCAAAGTTGTGGGGGAGGGTCTGGGGCCAACGTCCTGACTTTC; cdr3_aa: CAQSCGGGSGANVLTF
cdr3_length: 15; clone_size: NA; v_call: TRBV6-1; j_call: TRBJ1-1; d_call: TRBD1; cdr3_nt: TGTGCCAGCAGTGAAAACGCCGGGACAGGCAAAAAAGCTTTCTTT; cdr3_aa: CASSENAGTGKKAFF
cdr3_length: 14; clone_size: NA; v_call: TRBV2; j_call: TRBJ2-2; d_call: TRBD1; cdr3_nt: TGTGCCAGCAGCGGGACAGGGTTTACCGGGGAGCTGTTTTTT; cdr3_aa: CASSGTGFTGELFF
cdr3_length: 15; clone_size: NA; v_call: TRBV2; j_call: TRBJ2-5; d_call: TRBD2; cdr3_nt: TGTGCCAGCAGTTATGGACTAGCGGGGCAAGAGACCCAGTACTTC; cdr3_aa: CASSYGLAGQETQYF
cdr3_length: 17; clone_size: NA; v_call: TRBV7-2; j_call: TRBJ2-2; d_call: TRBD2; cdr3_nt: TGTGCCAGCAGTACGGAGAGGGCGGGGGGAAACACCGGGGAGCTGTTTTTT; cdr3_aa: CASSTERAGGNTGELFF
cdr3_length: 14; clone_size: NA; v_call: TRBV27; j_call: TRBJ1-1; d_call: TRBD1; cdr3_nt: TGTGCCAGCAGTACCACAGGGGGTTGGACTGAAGCTTTCTTT; cdr3_aa: CASSTTGGWTEAFF
cdr3_length: 11; clone_size: NA; v_call: TRBV6-5; j_call: TRBJ2-3; d_call: NA; cdr3_nt: TGTGCCAGCTGGCAGGGGCAAACGCAGTATTTT; cdr3_aa: CASWQGQTQYF
cdr3_length: 11; clone_size: NA; v_call: TRBV5-1; j_call: TRBJ2-7; d_call: NA; cdr3_nt: TGCGCCAGCAGCTCTGACTCCGAGCAGTACTTC; cdr3_aa: CASSSDSEQYF
cdr3_length: 14; clone_size: NA; v_call: TRBV5-1; j_call: TRBJ2-5; d_call: TRBD1; cdr3_nt: TGCGCCAGCAGCTCCCGGACAGGGCAAGAGACCCAGTACTTC; cdr3_aa: CASSSRTGQETQYF
cdr3_length: 14; clone_size: NA; v_call: TRBV2; j_call: TRBJ2-2; d_call: NA; cdr3_nt: TGTGCCAGCAGTGAGGGTGAGGTCGGCGGGGAGCTGTTTTTT; cdr3_aa: CASSEGEVGGELFF
cdr3_length: 16; clone_size: NA; v_call: TRBV4-2; j_call: TRBJ1-1; d_call: NA; cdr3_nt: TGTGCCAGCAGCCAAGAACCGACAGTCAGGAACACTGAAGCTTTCTTT; cdr3_aa: CASSQEPTVRNTEAFF
cdr3_length: 15; clone_size: NA; v_call: TRBV28; j_call: TRBJ1-5; d_call: NA; cdr3_nt: TGTGCCAGCAGTTTTTCAGGGGCCGGTAGTGAGCCCCAGCATTTT; cdr3_aa: CASSFSGAGSEPQHF
cdr3_length: 15; clone_size: NA; v_call: TRBV25-1; j_call: TRBJ2-1; d_call: NA; cdr3_nt: TGTGCCAGCAGTGAGGACAACTATTCCTACAATGAGCAGTTCTTC; cdr3_aa: CASSEDNYSYNEQFF
cdr3_length: 14; clone_size: NA; v_call: TRBV6-1; j_call: TRBJ1-2; d_call: NA; cdr3_nt: TGTGCCAGCACCGACGACCTTAGGACAGACGGCTACACCTTC; cdr3_aa: CASTDDLRTDGYTF
cdr3_length: 17; clone_size: NA; v_call: TRBV10-3; j_call: TRBJ1-4; d_call: TRBD1; cdr3_nt: TGTGCCATCAGTGAGTCCGGAGGGGGACAGGGGAATGAAAAACTGTTTTTT; cdr3_aa: CAISESGGGQGNEKLFF
cdr3_length: 15; clone_size: NA; v_call: TRBV5-1; j_call: TRBJ2-2; d_call: TRBD1; cdr3_nt: TGCGCCAGCAGCTTCCGCGGACAGGGGACCGGGGAGCTGTTTTTT; cdr3_aa: CASSFRGQGTGELFF
cdr3_length: 13; clone_size: once; v_call: TRBV12-3/TRBV12-4; j_call: TRBJ1-5; d_call: NA; cdr3_nt: TGTGCCAGCAGTTTAATGGCCGATCAGCCCCAGCATTTT; cdr3_aa: CASSLMADQPQHF
cdr3_length: 14; clone_size: NA; v_call: TRBV6-5; j_call: TRBJ1-1; d_call: TRBD1; cdr3_nt: TGTGCCAGCATTCAACAGGGGGCTGACACTGAAGCTTTCTTT; cdr3_aa: CASIQQGADTEAFF
cdr3_length: 14; clone_size: NA; v_call: TRBV5-1; j_call: TRBJ2-5; d_call: TRBD1; cdr3_nt: TGCGCCAGCAGCTTGGGGACAGGGGTCGAGACCCAGTACTTC; cdr3_aa: CASSLGTGVETQYF
cdr3_length: 12; clone_size: NA; v_call: TRBV2; j_call: TRBJ2-1; d_call: NA; cdr3_nt: TGTGCCAGCGGGGGCCCCCGCAATGAGCAGTTCTTC; cdr3_aa: CASGGPRNEQFF
cdr3_length: 14; clone_size: NA; v_call: TRBV6-5; j_call: TRBJ2-1; d_call: TRBD1; cdr3_nt: TGTGCCAGCAGTAAGGGACAGGGGAGCAATGAGCAGTTCTTC; cdr3_aa: CASSKGQGSNEQFF
cdr3_length: 14; clone_size: few; v_call: TRBV10-2; j_call: TRBJ1-1; d_call: NA; cdr3_nt: TGCGCCAGCAGTGAAGGGACACTGAACACTGAAGCTTTCTTT; cdr3_aa: CASSEGTLNTEAFF
cdr3_length: 13; clone_size: few; v_call: TRBV28; j_call: TRBJ2-1; d_call: NA; cdr3_nt: TGTGCCAGCCTCCGGGACACCAACAATGAGCAGTTCTTC; cdr3_aa: CASLRDTNNEQFF
cdr3_length: 15; clone_size: NA; v_call: TRBV2; j_call: TRBJ1-6; d_call: NA; cdr3_nt: TGTGCCAGCAGTGAATTGGGGCAGGGGAATTCACCCCTCCACTTT; cdr3_aa: CASSELGQGNSPLHF
cdr3_length: 15; clone_size: NA; v_call: TRBV27; j_call: TRBJ1-2; d_call: NA; cdr3_nt: TGTGCCAGCAGTTTTTCCGCAGGGGTACTAAGAGGCTACACCTTC; cdr3_aa: CASSFSAGVLRGYTF
cdr3_length: 11; clone_size: NA; v_call: TRBV28; j_call: TRBJ2-7; d_call: NA; cdr3_nt: TGTGCCAGCGGAGGACCCTACGAGCAGTACTTC; cdr3_aa: CASGGPYEQYF
cdr3_length: 15; clone_size: NA; v_call: TRBV27; j_call: TRBJ1-5; d_call: NA; cdr3_nt: TGTGCCAGCAGTTTAACTCAGGGGAGCAATCAGCCCCAGCATTTT; cdr3_aa: CASSLTQGSNQPQHF
cdr3_length: 13; clone_size: NA; v_call: TRBV5-4; j_call: TRBJ2-7; d_call: NA; cdr3_nt: TGTGCCAGCAGCTTGATAGGAGGCTACGAGCAGTACTTC; cdr3_aa: CASSLIGGYEQYF
cdr3_length: 16; clone_size: NA; v_call: TRBV7-9; j_call: TRBJ1-3; d_call: NA; cdr3_nt: TGTGCCAGCAGCCCCCGGGGGGTCAGCTCTGGAAACACCATATATTTT; cdr3_aa: CASSPRGVSSGNTIYF
cdr3_length: 16; clone_size: NA; v_call: TRBV5-4; j_call: TRBJ2-5; d_call: TRBD1; cdr3_nt: TGTGCCAGCAGTTACCCGGGACAGGGGGCTTTAGAGACCCAGTACTTC; cdr3_aa: CASSYPGQGALETQYF
cdr3_length: 14; clone_size: NA; v_call: TRBV5-4; j_call: TRBJ1-2; d_call: NA; cdr3_nt: TGTGCCAGCAGCACCCCAAGGGGATCGAATGGCTACACCTTC; cdr3_aa: CASSTPRGSNGYTF
cdr3_length: 13; clone_size: once; v_call: TRBV19; j_call: TRBJ2-2; d_call: TRBD1; cdr3_nt: TGTGCCAGTAGGACAGGGGGCGCACGGGAGCTGTTTTTT; cdr3_aa: CASRTGGARELFF
cdr3_length: 14; clone_size: NA; v_call: TRBV19; j_call: TRBJ1-2; d_call: NA; cdr3_nt: TGTGCCAGCCGTCGGGTGGATCCTAACTATGGCTACACCTTC; cdr3_aa: CASRRVDPNYGYTF
cdr3_length: 13; clone_size: NA; v_call: TRBV25-1; j_call: TRBJ1-1; d_call: NA; cdr3_nt: TGTGCCAGCAGTGAGGTCGGCAGGGAAAAAGCTTTCTTT; cdr3_aa: CASSEVGREKAFF
cdr3_length: 17; clone_size: NA; v_call: TRBV7-6; j_call: TRBJ1-3; d_call: NA; cdr3_nt: TGTGCCAGCAGCTTAGGAGACATGGGGGGATTAGGAAACACCATATATTTT; cdr3_aa: CASSLGDMGGLGNTIYF
cdr3_length: 13; clone_size: NA; v_call: TRBV6-5; j_call: TRBJ1-1; d_call: NA; cdr3_nt: TGTGCCAGCTCCAGGGAGGCGGATACTGAAGCTTTCTTT; cdr3_aa: CASSREADTEAFF
cdr3_length: 17; clone_size: NA; v_call: TRBV19; j_call: TRBJ1-1; d_call: NA; cdr3_nt: TGTGCCAGTAGTAACCCCCGGGCTAAAAGCGGGACCACTGAAGCTTTCTTT; cdr3_aa: CASSNPRAKSGTTEAFF
cdr3_length: 15; clone_size: NA; v_call: TRBV2; j_call: TRBJ1-6; d_call: TRBD1; cdr3_nt: TGTGCCAGCAGTGAAATAGGACAGGGGCGGTCACCCCTCCACTTT; cdr3_aa: CASSEIGQGRSPLHF
cdr3_length: 17; clone_size: NA; v_call: TRBV19; j_call: TRBJ1-3; d_call: NA; cdr3_nt: TGTGCCAGTAGTATCTTTGATTTCCTGAGCTCTGGAAACACCATATATTTT; cdr3_aa: CASSIFDFLSSGNTIYF
cdr3_length: 14; clone_size: NA; v_call: TRBV28; j_call: TRBJ1-6; d_call: NA; cdr3_nt: TGTGCCAGCAGTTTACCGACTTATAATTCACCCCTCCACTTT; cdr3_aa: CASSLPTYNSPLHF
cdr3_length: 15; clone_size: NA; v_call: TRBV4-1; j_call: TRBJ2-5; d_call: TRBD1; cdr3_nt: TGCGCCAGCAGCCCCCGACAGGGAAGGGGGGAGACCCAGTACTTC; cdr3_aa: CASSPRQGRGETQYF
cdr3_length: 15; clone_size: NA; v_call: TRBV29-1; j_call: TRBJ2-7; d_call: TRBD1; cdr3_nt: TGCAGCGTTGATGGCTCTGGACAGGGATTCTACGAGCAGTACTTC; cdr3_aa: CSVDGSGQGFYEQYF
cdr3_length: 13; clone_size: few; v_call: TRBV2; j_call: TRBJ1-1; d_call: TRBD1; cdr3_nt: TGTGCCAGCAGTGCCGAGGGGGCGTCTGAAGCTTTCTTT; cdr3_aa: CASSAEGASEAFF